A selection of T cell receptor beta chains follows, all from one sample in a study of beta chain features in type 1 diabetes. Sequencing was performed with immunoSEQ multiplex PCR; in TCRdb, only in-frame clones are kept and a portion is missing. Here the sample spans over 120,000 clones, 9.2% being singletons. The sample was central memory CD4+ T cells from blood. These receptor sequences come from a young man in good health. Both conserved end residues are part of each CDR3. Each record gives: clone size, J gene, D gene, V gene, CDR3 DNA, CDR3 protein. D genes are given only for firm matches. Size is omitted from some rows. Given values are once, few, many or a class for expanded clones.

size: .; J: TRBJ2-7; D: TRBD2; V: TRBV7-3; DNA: TGTGCCAGCAGCTTGGGAGGGGACTCCTACGAGCAGTACTTC; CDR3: CASSLGGDSYEQYF
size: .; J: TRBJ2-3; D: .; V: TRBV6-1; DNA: TGTGCCACGTCCTGGGGGGGCAGGGATACGCAGTATTTT; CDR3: CATSWGGRDTQYF
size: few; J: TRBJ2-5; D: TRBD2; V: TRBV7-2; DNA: TGTGCCAGCAGCCGCGGGGGGGATTTAAAGACCCAGTACTTC; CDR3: CASSRGGDLKTQYF
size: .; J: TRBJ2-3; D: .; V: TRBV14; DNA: TGTGCCAGCAGCCAAGATATATGGCAGGGACTTTACGCAGATACGCAGTATTTT; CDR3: CASSQDIWQGLYADTQYF
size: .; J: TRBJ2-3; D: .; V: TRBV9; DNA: TGTGCCAGCAGCGGAGGCGGGACCAACACAGATACGCAGTATTTT; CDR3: CASSGGGTNTDTQYF
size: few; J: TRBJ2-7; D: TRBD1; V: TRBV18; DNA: TGTGCCAGCTCACCCGGGACAGGGGGCCACGAGCAGTACTTC; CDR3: CASSPGTGGHEQYF
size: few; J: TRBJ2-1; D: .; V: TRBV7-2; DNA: TGTGCCAGCAGCTTAGCCAGGGGTGGCTACAATGAGCAGTTCTTC; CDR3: CASSLARGGYNEQFF
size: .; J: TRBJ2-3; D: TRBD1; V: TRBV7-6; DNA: TGTGCCAGCAGCGTTCGCGGGACAGGGGTCACAGATACGCAGTATTTT; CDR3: CASSVRGTGVTDTQYF
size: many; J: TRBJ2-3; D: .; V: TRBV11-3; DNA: TGTGCCAGCAGCTTAGATCTGTCAGATACGCAGTATTTT; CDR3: CASSLDLSDTQYF
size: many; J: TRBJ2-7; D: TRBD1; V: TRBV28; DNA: TGTGCCAGCAGGAGGACAGGGGGGGACGAGCAGTACTTC; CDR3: CASRRTGGDEQYF
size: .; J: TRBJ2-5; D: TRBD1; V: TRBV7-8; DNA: TGTGCCAGCAGCGACAGGGGGGCCGGGGAGACCCAGTACTTC; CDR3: CASSDRGAGETQYF
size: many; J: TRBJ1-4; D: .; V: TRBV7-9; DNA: TGTGCCAGCAGTCCGCAGGGCGAAAAACTGTTTTTT; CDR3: CASSPQGEKLFF
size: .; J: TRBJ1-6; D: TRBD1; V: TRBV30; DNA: TGTGCCTGGAGTGGACAGGGTTCACCCCTCCACTTT; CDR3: CAWSGQGSPLHF
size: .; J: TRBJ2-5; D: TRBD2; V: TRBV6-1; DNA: TGTGCCAGCAAACTAGCGGGGGGTGAGACCCAGTACTTC; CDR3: CASKLAGGETQYF
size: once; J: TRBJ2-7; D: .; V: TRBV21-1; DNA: TGTGCCAGCAGCACCAGGCAAACCTACGAGCAGTACTTC; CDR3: CASSTRQTYEQYF
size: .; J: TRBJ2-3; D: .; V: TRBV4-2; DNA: TGTGCCAGCAGCCCAACAAACACAGATACGCAGTATTTT; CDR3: CASSPTNTDTQYF
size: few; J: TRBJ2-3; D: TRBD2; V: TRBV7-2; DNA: TGTGCCAGCAGCTCACGTAGCGGGGGGGTCTTGGATACGCAGTATTTT; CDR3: CASSSRSGGVLDTQYF
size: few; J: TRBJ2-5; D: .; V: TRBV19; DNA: TGTGCCAGTAGTATGAACAGGCAAGAGACCCAGTACTTC; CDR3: CASSMNRQETQYF
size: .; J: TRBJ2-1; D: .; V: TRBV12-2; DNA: TGTGCAAGTCGCTTAGCGCTCCCTAGCGGGGTAAAGAATGAGCAGTTCTTC; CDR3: CASRLALPSGVKNEQFF
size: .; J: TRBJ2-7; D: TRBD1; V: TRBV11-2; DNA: TGTGCCAGCAGCTTAGTTGTGACAGGGGATTCCTACGAGCAGTACTTC; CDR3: CASSLVVTGDSYEQYF
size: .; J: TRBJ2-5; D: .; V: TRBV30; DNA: TGTGCCTGGAGTGCAGGGGCCGGGTACCAAGAGACCCAGTACTTC; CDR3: CAWSAGAGYQETQYF
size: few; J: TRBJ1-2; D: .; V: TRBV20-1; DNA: TGCAGTGCTTGGAGGGACTATGGCTACACCTTC; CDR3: CSAWRDYGYTF
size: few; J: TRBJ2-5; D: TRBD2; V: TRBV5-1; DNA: TGCGCCAGCAGCTTGGAACTAGCGGGGGTGCAAGAGACCCAGTACTTC; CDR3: CASSLELAGVQETQYF
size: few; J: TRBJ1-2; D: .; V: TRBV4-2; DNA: TGTGCCAGCAGCCAAGCCACAGGTTCACGGAGTTATGGCTACACCTTC; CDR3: CASSQATGSRSYGYTF
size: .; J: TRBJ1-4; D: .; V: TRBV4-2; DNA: TGTGCCAGCAGGCGGGCCAATAATGAAAAACTGTTTTTT; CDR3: CASRRANNEKLFF
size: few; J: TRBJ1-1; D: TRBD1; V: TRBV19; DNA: TGTGCCAGTAGTCCGGGACAGGGGGCGGGTACTGAAGCTTTCTTT; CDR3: CASSPGQGAGTEAFF
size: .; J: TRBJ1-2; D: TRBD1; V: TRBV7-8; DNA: TGTGCCAGCAGCTTACAACGAGGACAGGATAACTATGGCTACACCTTC; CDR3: CASSLQRGQDNYGYTF
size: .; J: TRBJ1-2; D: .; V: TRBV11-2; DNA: TGTGCCAGCAGCTTAAACGGGGTTAGGGTTGGCTACACCTTC; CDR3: CASSLNGVRVGYTF
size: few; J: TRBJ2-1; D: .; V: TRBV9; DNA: TGTGCCAGCAGCGCACAGGGCGCGACCTACAATGAGCAGTTCTTC; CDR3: CASSAQGATYNEQFF
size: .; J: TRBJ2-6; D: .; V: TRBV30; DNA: TGTGCCTGGAGGCAGTACTCTGGGGCCAACGTCCTGACTTTC; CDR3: CAWRQYSGANVLTF
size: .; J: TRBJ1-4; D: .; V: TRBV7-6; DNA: TGTGCCAGCAGCTCCGATTCGACAGAAAAACTGTTTTTT; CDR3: CASSSDSTEKLFF
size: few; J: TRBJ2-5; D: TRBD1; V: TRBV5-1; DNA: TGCGCCAGCAGCCCGGGACAGGGCCAAGAGACCCAGTACTTC; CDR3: CASSPGQGQETQYF
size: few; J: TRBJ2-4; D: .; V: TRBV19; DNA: TGTGCCAGTAGGGGGGGGGCAGGGGAAAACATTCAGTACTTC; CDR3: CASRGGAGENIQYF
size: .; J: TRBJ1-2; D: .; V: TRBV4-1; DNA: TGCGCCAGCTTTAGCGACCGAGGGCAGGTAGGAGGCTACACCTTC; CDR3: CASFSDRGQVGGYTF
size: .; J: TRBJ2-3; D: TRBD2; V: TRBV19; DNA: TGTGCCAGTATTGCGGGGGGTGCAGATACGCAGTATTTT; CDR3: CASIAGGADTQYF
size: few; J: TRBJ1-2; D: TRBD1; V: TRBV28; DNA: TGTGCCAGCACCTTTACAGGGGGAAACTATGGCTACACCTTC; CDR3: CASTFTGGNYGYTF
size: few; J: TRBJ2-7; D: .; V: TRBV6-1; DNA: TGTGCCACCACGGAGAGGGGGAGCTCCTACGAGCAGTACTTC; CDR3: CATTERGSSYEQYF